This TCR beta chain was retrieved from a study of read filtering for tumor transcriptome and immune sequencing. Study results and limitations: The sorted CD138-negative fraction was a mixed bone marrow immune population, not purified T cells.

Every patient had bone marrow sampled while the disease was active. Trimming left V 4 bases short and J 1 base short, with 12 bases between. This CDR3 contains 14 residues. Germline V lookup: CDR1 SQVTM, CDR2 ANQGSEA. This clonotype was observed at least ten times. Its antigen remains unidentified. From about 400 ng of RNA, a library with molecular barcoded alpha/delta and beta/gamma adaptors was made. MiXCR, applied by TCRdb to the reads, yields one record per CDR3 protein. The sample consists of some 38,000 distinct CDR3 sequences, over 9.5% of them appearing once. V usage is TRBV29-1 and J usage is TRBJ2-3; the D is unclear. The receptor was derived from a donor aged 40 or over with multiple myeloma. The sample consisted of a population of CD138-negative cells sorted from bone marrow. The CDR3 DNA sequence: TGCAGCGTTGGTCTACTTGCGGGCACAGATACGCAGTATTTT. Protein sequence: CSVGLLAGTDTQYF.